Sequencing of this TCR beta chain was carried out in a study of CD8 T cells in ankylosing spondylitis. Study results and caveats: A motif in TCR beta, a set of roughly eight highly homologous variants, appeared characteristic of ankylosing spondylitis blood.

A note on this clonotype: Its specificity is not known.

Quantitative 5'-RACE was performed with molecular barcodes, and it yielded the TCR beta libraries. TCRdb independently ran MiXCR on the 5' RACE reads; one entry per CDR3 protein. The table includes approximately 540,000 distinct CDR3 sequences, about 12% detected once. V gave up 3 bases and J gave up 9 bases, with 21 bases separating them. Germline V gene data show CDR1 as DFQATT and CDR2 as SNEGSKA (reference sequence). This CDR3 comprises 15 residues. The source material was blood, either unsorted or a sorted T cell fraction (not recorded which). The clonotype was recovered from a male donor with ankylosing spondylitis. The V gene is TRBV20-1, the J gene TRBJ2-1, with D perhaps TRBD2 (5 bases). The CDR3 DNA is TGCAGTGCTAGTCTAGGGAGATGGGAAGGTGGTGAGCAGTTCTTC. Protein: CSASLGRWEGGEQFF.